This TCR beta chain was sequenced for a study of tumor-infiltrating lymphocytes in oesophageal squamous cell carcinoma. Per germline, CDR1 SGHVS and CDR2 FQNEAQ. Trimming pared 1 base from V and 5 bases from J, leaving 20 bases between. This CDR3 has 17 amino acids. The sample holds many counts of this clonotype. TCRdb re-analysed the PCR reads in MiXCR, keeping a single row per CDR3 protein. The table records 15,000 to 20,000 distinct CDR3 sequences, around 40% of them present only once. The gene calls are TRBV7-8 and TRBJ1-1, with D possibly matching TRBD1 (6 bases). The sequence came from a female donor with esophageal squamous cell carcinoma. The sequencing input was blood. CDR3 amino acids: CASSLEGEWDIGTEAFF. The CDR3 DNA follows: TGTGCCAGCAGCTTAGAGGGGGAGTGGGACATAGGGACTGAAGCTTTCTTT.